The rows below give T cell receptor beta chains drawn from one sample of a study of blood T cell repertoires in COVID-19. The method was immunoSEQ multiplex PCR; TCRdb's version includes in-frame clones alone and lacks a portion of them. The table includes under 200,000 clones, about 90% detected once. Sample: peripheral blood. These TCRs come from a man in his forties or fifties with active or convalescent COVID-19. Each CDR3 is given with its conserved first and last residue. Each record gives: clone size, CDR3 length, D gene, V gene, J gene, CDR3 DNA, CDR3 protein. D genes are given only for firm matches. Rows may omit the clone size; those that give it use once, few, many or a size class.

>-|16|-|TRBV5-1|TRBJ1-6
TGCGCCAGCAGTTTTTACAGGGTTTTTCGTCGTTCACCCCTCCACTTT
CASSFYRVFRRSPLHF
>-|12|-|TRBV28|TRBJ1-5
TGTGCCAGCAGACAAAGCAATCAGCCCCAGCATTTT
CASRQSNQPQHF
>-|13|-|TRBV2|TRBJ1-1
TGTGCCAGCAGTGAACAGGGGCGTGGTGAAGCTTTCTTT
CASSEQGRGEAFF
>-|17|TRBD2|TRBV6-2/TRBV6-3|TRBJ2-7
TGTGCCAGCAGTTACGGGCTAGCGGGGGGGCCCACCTACGAGCAGTACTTC
CASSYGLAGGPTYEQYF
>-|15|-|TRBV11-2|TRBJ2-1
TGTGCCAGCAGCCCTTCTGCACCAGGGACTTATGAGCAGTTCTTC
CASSPSAPGTYEQFF
>-|14|-|TRBV19|TRBJ2-2
TGTGCCAGTAGGACTCAGGGGATGGCCGGGGAGCTGTTTTTT
CASRTQGMAGELFF
>-|18|-|TRBV30|TRBJ2-2
TGTGCCTGGAGTCTAGGGCGGGGCGGGGGCCTGAACACCGGGGAGCTGTTTTTT
CAWSLGRGGGLNTGELFF
>-|14|-|TRBV9|TRBJ1-2
TGTGCCAGCAGCGCTAACTCCGGACAGACGGGCTACACCTTC
CASSANSGQTGYTF
>once|13|-|TRBV5-1|TRBJ1-2
TGCGCCAGCAGCTTGAACAGGGAGAATGGCTACACCTTC
CASSLNRENGYTF
>-|14|TRBD2|TRBV5-4|TRBJ2-5
TGTGCCAGCAGGGCCACTAGCGGGCTAGAGACCCAGTACTTC
CASRATSGLETQYF
>-|16|TRBD1|TRBV6-5|TRBJ2-7
TGTGCCAGCAGTTACTCGGATACAGGGGTATCCTACGAGCAGTACTTC
CASSYSDTGVSYEQYF
>once|15|-|TRBV6-2/TRBV6-3|TRBJ1-3
TGTGCCAGCAGTTCCCCGGACAGTTATGGAAACACCATATATTTT
CASSSPDSYGNTIYF
>-|11|-|TRBV29-1|TRBJ2-7
TGCAGCGTTAAGGAGACCTACGAGCAGTACTTC
CSVKETYEQYF
>-|17|-|TRBV6-1|TRBJ2-6
TGTGCCAGCAGTGCAAATGGACAAGTCTCTGGGGCCAACGTCCTGACTTTC
CASSANGQVSGANVLTF
>-|14|-|TRBV9|TRBJ1-6
TGTGCCAGCAGCGACGGTGACAGTAATTCACCCCTCCACTTT
CASSDGDSNSPLHF
>once|13|-|TRBV21-1|TRBJ2-7
TGTGCCAGCAGCAGAGACAGGTACACCGAGCAGTACTTC
CASSRDRYTEQYF
>many|14|-|TRBV5-8|TRBJ2-7
TGTGCCAGCAGCTTGGGCAGGAAGAACTACGAGCAGTACTTC
CASSLGRKNYEQYF
>-|13|TRBD1|TRBV5-6|TRBJ1-2
TGTGCCAGCAGCTTCGGACAGGGCGATGGCTACACCTTC
CASSFGQGDGYTF
>-|15|-|TRBV6-2/TRBV6-3|TRBJ1-4
TGTGCCAGCAGTGGCCCGGGGAGGACTAATGAAAAACTGTTTTTT
CASSGPGRTNEKLFF
>-|11|-|TRBV19|TRBJ1-1
TGTGCCAGTAGTCGAGGTTCTGAAGCTTTCTTT
CASSRGSEAFF
>-|18|TRBD2|TRBV18|TRBJ2-7
TGTGCCAGCTCACCCCGGGTTAGCGGGGGGCGAAGCTCCTACGAGCAGTACTTC
CASSPRVSGGRSSYEQYF
>once|14|-|TRBV5-4|TRBJ2-3
TGTGCCAGCAGCTTGGCAGTGACTAGAGATACGCAGTATTTT
CASSLAVTRDTQYF
>-|15|-|TRBV7-2|TRBJ2-5
TGTGCCAGCAGCTGGGGACACAGAGAACAAGAGACCCAGTACTTC
CASSWGHREQETQYF
>-|10|-|TRBV2|TRBJ2-5
TGTGCCAGCAGTCTAGAGACCCAGTACTTC
CASSLETQYF
>-|12|-|TRBV19|TRBJ1-5
TGTGCCAGTAGGGAGGCCAATCAGCCCCAGCATTTT
CASREANQPQHF
>-|15|-|TRBV5-1|TRBJ1-1
TGCGCCAGCAGCCGATTGACAGGACTGAACACTGAAGCTTTCTTT
CASSRLTGLNTEAFF
>-|14|TRBD1|TRBV10-2|TRBJ2-1
TGCGCCAGCAGAGCCGGGACAGGGGGTTTTGAGCAGTTCTTC
CASRAGTGGFEQFF
>once|15|TRBD1|TRBV11-1|TRBJ1-6
TGTGCCAGCAGCTTAGACAGGGGATCGAGGTCACCCCTCCACTTT
CASSLDRGSRSPLHF
>once|17|-|TRBV7-2|TRBJ2-2
TGTGCCAGCAACCGCCCCAAAGGGGGGGAAAACACCGGGGAGCTGTTTTTT
CASNRPKGGENTGELFF
>-|14|TRBD2|TRBV9|TRBJ2-2
TGTGCCAGCAGCGCCGGGACTATTCCCGGGGAGCTGTTTTTT
CASSAGTIPGELFF